This TCR beta chain was sequenced for a study of T cell responses to AZD1222 COVID-19 vaccine. Overall study findings and caveats: The breadth and depth of Spike-specific TCRs increased once two AZD1222 doses had been given. White British donors predominated, females outnumbered males, and clonal diversity was possibly underestimated.

Data came from immunoSEQ multiplex PCR; TCRdb stores just in-frame clones and leaves some out. The sample has 130,000 or so clones, more than 90% seen once. Both about-4-week and about-12-week second-dose recipients were combined. This clone was detected only once. Its antigen remains unidentified. The CDR3 is 14 amino acids. V was cut by 2 bases and J by 5 bases, with 12 bases left in between. The germline gives CDR1 KGHSH, CDR2 LQKENI. The sequences come from peripheral blood, collected 28 days after the second AZD1222 dose. The TCR was taken from an adult who received the AZD1222 COVID-19 vaccine. The chain uses TRBV18 and TRBJ2-5; D tentatively fits TRBD1 or TRBD2 (5 bases each). Here the CDR3 reads CASSPMGDGETQYF. CDR3 bases: TGTGCCAGCTCACCAATGGGGGACGGGGAGACCCAGTACTTC.